A single sample gave rise to the 3 T cell receptor beta chains below, sequenced in a study of blood T cell repertoires in COVID-19. Sequencing was performed with immunoSEQ multiplex PCR; in TCRdb, only in-frame clones are kept and a portion is missing. This sample has 650,000 to 800,000 clones, with approximately 90% found just once. Sequences were obtained from peripheral blood. These receptors all come from a woman between 18 and 29 years old with acute or convalescent COVID-19.

This chain uses TRBV5-5 with TRBJ1-3, with unresolved D. V shed 2 bases and J shed 2 bases, with 2 bases lying between them. Germline V gives CDR1 SGHKS, CDR2 YYEKEE (reference sequence). The CDR3 is made up of 12 amino acids. This chain's CDR3 is CASSFTGNTIYF. CDR3 bases: TGTGCCAGCAGCTTTACTGGAAACACCATATATTTT. The full variable domain, its missing parts supplied by reference TRBV5-5 and TRBJ1-3, is DAGVTQSPTHLIKTRGQQVTLRCSPISGHKSVSWYQQVLGQGPQFIFQYYEKEERGRGNFPDRFSARQFPNYSSELNVNALLLGDSALYLCASSFTGNTIYFGEGSWLTVV.

The V and J genes are TRBV5-1 and TRBJ1-2; maybe TRBD1 (6 bases). From germline, CDR1 is SGHRS and CDR2 YFSETQ. V dropped 4 bases and J dropped 2 bases, with 9 bases sitting between them. The CDR3 covers 13 residues. CDR3 sequence: CASSAGQNYGYTF. CDR3 DNA: TGCGCCAGCAGCGCCGGACAGAACTATGGCTACACCTTC. Together with reference TRBV5-1 and TRBJ1-2, the CDR3 gives the full variable domain: KAGVTQTPRYLIKTRGQQVTLSCSPISGHRSVSWYQQTPGQGLQFLFEYFSETQRNKGNFPGRFSGRQFSNSRSEMNVSTLELGDSALYLCASSAGQNYGYTFGSGTRLTVV.

This sequence joins TRBV29-1 and TRBJ2-3; perhaps TRBD1 as D (6 bases). This CDR3 comprises 14 residues. V shed 6 bases and J shed 6 bases, with 19 bases lying between them. The germline V gene has CDR1 SQVTM and CDR2 ANQGSEA. DNA of the CDR3: TGCAGCGTCTCCCCAGGTGGCAGGGGTGATACGCAGTATTTT. It is translated as CSVSPGGRGDTQYF.